The entry below describes one T cell receptor (beta chain). The target of this receptor is not known. No qualities accompany the bases; no much larger clone lies one base away. CDR1 and CDR2 were assigned from the germline V gene (reference sequence) as LGHDT and YNNKEL. The CDR3, cysteine through phenylalanine, is 16 amino acids long. Of all the DNA, just the CDR3 is kept, 48 bases in frame from base 1. The trim is 1 base for V and 1 base for J, with a gap of 11 bases between the germline ends. Libraries were prepared through 5' RACE. Sequencing instrument: Illumina HiSeq 2500. A second PCR of about 7 to 12 cycles was run with a J-beta primer mix and a sample-barcoded 5' primer. A template-switch 5' adaptor carrying 12 random nucleotides introduced a unique molecular identifier onto each TCR beta cDNA molecule. Each sample yielded at least 2.5 million CDR3-containing paired-end reads. All of the RNA was converted into first-strand cDNA using the Mint cDNA synthesis kit, with a TRBC-specific oligonucleotide serving as the primer. After uracil-DNA glycosylase treatment, a first 18-cycle PCR used universal primers M1SS and BC2_uni_R on all cDNA. Concerning the study's data processing: Each sample was normalized by randomly selecting 1 million high-quality reads, each carrying a distinct molecular identifier. Instead of being binned into consensus sequences, reads with shared molecular identifiers were discarded. CDR3 identification, clonotype clustering and error correction used MiTCR with a Q25 quality threshold and the strictest error-elimination algorithm. A nonparametric unseen species model with Euler transformation was used to estimate a lower bound on total TCR beta diversity. TCRdb applied fastp at Q25 and MiXCR to the public reads, then kept only in-frame beta chains. Under each unique CDR3 protein, matching rows form one entry showing the most common genes and DNA. These V and J calls originate from TCRdb's pipeline instead of the authors' own analysis. Across this sample there are 1.5 million to 1.8 million distinct CDR3 sequences, with 40% to 45% seen only once. Over 3.5% of the sample belongs to the ten largest clones.

This record belongs to a study of blood T cells in healthy people across ages (dated by TCRdb to about 2015). Looking at the study overall: In model experiments, roughly one uniquely barcoded TCR beta cDNA molecule per two T cells was captured by template switching. Age-related changes in TCR beta repertoire diversity were measured in the study by deep sequencing normalized with unique cDNA molecular identifiers. Four age groups were formed from the donors: young (average approximately 15 years), middle-aged (around 37), aged (about 68) and long-lived (approximately 80). To avoid experimental bias, donors of different ages were randomly spread across the sequencing lanes. Two additional independent replicas of 1 million unique cDNA reads from the same blood draw were analyzed for two donors (one aged 18 to 30 and one aged 80 or older). The study at large found these results: The percentage of naive T cells measured by flow cytometry correlated strongly with observed TCR beta diversity. Observed TCR beta diversity per million T cells fell roughly linearly with age, and a significant reduction was already apparent by age approximately 40. Donor CMV infection status was unknown, potentially confounding age-related changes in expanded clonotypes. Because profiling used bulk unsorted PBMCs, naive and antigen-experienced compartments could not be compared conclusively. Compared with the aged group, the long-lived group had more naive CD4+ T cells, fewer expanded clones and increased TCR diversity, a pattern suggesting age selection. Estimates of total diversity based on one million sequenced T cells were regarded as lower bounds and as underestimates.

Systemically healthy Caucasian individuals from Russia, 35 to 40 in total and aged about 6 to 100 years, were included as donors. Around 10 milliliters of peripheral blood were drawn from each donor into EDTA-treated Vacutainer tubes. PBMCs were isolated by Ficoll-Paque density-gradient centrifugation, with at least 6.5 million obtained per sample. Total RNA was extracted from PBMCs with Trizol reagent, with at least 6 micrograms obtained per sample. For every donor, flow cytometry on a PBMC aliquot measured the percentage of naive CD45RAhigh/CD27high T cells. Material for sequencing was blood. This TCR was recovered from a woman aged 18 to 35 in good health. In this chain, TRBV3-1 is recombined with TRBJ1-5; TRBD1 is a weak D gene call, 6 bases matching. CDR3 sequence: CASSQGGRGSNQPQHF. Here is the DNA: TGTGCCAGCAGCCAAGGGGGCAGGGGAAGCAATCAGCCCCAGCATTTT.